These 9 T cell receptor beta chains were sequenced from one sample in a study of patients and donors after allogeneic stem cell transplantation. TCRdb recomputed calls from the RT-PCR reads with MiXCR, one row per CDR3 protein. The repertoire includes roughly 960,000 distinct CDR3 sequences, under 20% of them detected once, and 6% sits in the top ten. Sequences were obtained from blood, either unsorted or a sorted T cell fraction (not recorded which). These receptors were taken from a human donor who was either an allogeneic HSCT recipient or a stem cell or donor lymphocyte infusion donor (not recorded which). It is not recorded whose cells these are; they may come from a transplant donor.

CDR3 nucleotide sequence: TGTGCCAGCTCACTCTTCTTGAAGGAGGATACGCAGTATTTT. This encodes CASSLFLKEDTQYF. The V gene is TRBV18, the J gene TRBJ2-3; no reliable D call. Germline V gene lookup returns CDR1 KGHSH and CDR2 LQKENI. This CDR3 is built from 14 residues. The V gene lost 4 bases and the J gene lost 6 bases, with 14 bases spanning the gap.

This chain connects TRBV9 to TRBJ1-2; no firm D call. The V gene lost 4 bases and the J gene lost 12 bases, with 13 bases spanning the gap. Germline CDR1 SGDLS, CDR2 YYNGEE. The CDR3 sequence is 11 residues long. This CDR3 reads CASSQPREHTF. The CDR3 nucleotides read TGTGCCAGCAGCCAGCCCCGCGAACACACCTTC.

CDR3 region: CASSHTSGSLDTQYF. The DNA of the CDR3 is TGCGCCAGCAGCCACACTAGCGGGAGCTTAGATACGCAGTATTTT. This chain joins TRBV5-1 and TRBJ2-3, with TRBD2 matching 11 bases. The CDR3 runs to 15 residues. CDR1 is SGHRS, CDR2 YFSETQ, per germline. V lost 4 bases to trimming and J lost 5 bases; unmatched junction nucleotides: 6.

This clonotype has only a few counts. V and J are TRBV20-1 and TRBJ2-7, with D maybe TRBD2 (5 bases). From germline, CDR1 is DFQATT and CDR2 SNEGSKA (reference sequence). The CDR3 spans 12 residues. The V end lost 6 bases, the J end lost 4 bases, and 13 bases lay between the germline ends. In nucleotides, the CDR3 is TGCAGTGCCACTAGAGGTTTGTACGAGCAGTACTTC. Residues: CSATRGLYEQYF.

This clonotype appeared a few times. The chain is built from TRBV4-3 and TRBJ1-5; possibly TRBD1 for D (6 bases). V dropped 6 bases and J dropped 4 bases, with 13 bases sitting between them. Germline assignment: CDR1 LGHNA and CDR2 YSLEER. The CDR3 extends over 14 amino acids. CDR3 region: CASRPWGRNQPQHF. In DNA form, the CDR3 reads TGCGCCAGCAGGCCTTGGGGGCGAAATCAGCCCCAGCATTTT.

The V gene is TRBV20-1, the J gene TRBJ2-7; maybe TRBD1 (5 bases). CDR3 length: 12 amino acids. The V and J ends lost 6 bases and 0 bases respectively, with 9 bases between them. The germline V gene encodes CDR1 DFQATT and CDR2 SNEGSKA (reference sequence). CDR3 nucleotides: TGCAGTGCGCGGCAGGGCTCCTACGAGCAGTACTTC. Translating it yields CSARQGSYEQYF.

This clonotype was detected a few times. The chain has TRBV4-1 and TRBJ1-5; D is unresolved. CDR3 size: 13 residues. Germline CDR1 MGHRA, CDR2 YSYEKL. With 1 base removed from V and 9 bases from J, the gap between germline ends came to 10 bases. Here the CDR3 reads CASSQVLRGPQHF. CDR3 nucleotide sequence: TGCGCCAGCAGCCAAGTGCTTCGTGGGCCCCAGCATTTT.

This clonotype came up a few times. The V call is TRBV6-1, the J call TRBJ1-2, with D perhaps matching TRBD1 (5 bases). The ends were cut back, 2 bases at V and 6 bases at J, with 16 bases in the middle. CDR1 and CDR2 from the germline V gene are MNHNS and SASEGT. CDR3 length: 15 residues. CDR3 protein: CASSENPGQGHGYTF. The CDR3 DNA reads as TGTGCCAGCAGTGAAAACCCAGGGCAAGGTCATGGCTACACCTTC.

The V call is TRBV5-1, the J call TRBJ2-7; 8 bases fit TRBD1. The V segment lost 4 bases and the J segment 6 bases; nucleotides outside the gene matches: 9. The germline V gene encodes CDR1 SGHRS and CDR2 YFSETQ. The CDR3 contains 14 residues. DNA for the CDR3: TGCGCCAGCAGCCCAGAGGACAGGGTCTCCGAGCAGTACTTC. Translation: CASSPEDRVSEQYF.